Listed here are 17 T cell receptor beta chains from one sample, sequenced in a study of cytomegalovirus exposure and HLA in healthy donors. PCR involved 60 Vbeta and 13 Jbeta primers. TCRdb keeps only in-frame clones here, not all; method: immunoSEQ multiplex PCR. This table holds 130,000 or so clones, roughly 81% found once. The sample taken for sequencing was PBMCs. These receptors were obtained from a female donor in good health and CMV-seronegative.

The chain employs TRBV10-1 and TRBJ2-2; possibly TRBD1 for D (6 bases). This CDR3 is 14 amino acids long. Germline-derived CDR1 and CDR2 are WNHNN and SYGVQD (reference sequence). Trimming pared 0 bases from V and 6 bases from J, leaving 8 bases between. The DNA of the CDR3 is TGCGCCAGCAGTGAGTCGGCAGGGGCCGGGGAGCTGTTTTTT. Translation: CASSESAGAGELFF.

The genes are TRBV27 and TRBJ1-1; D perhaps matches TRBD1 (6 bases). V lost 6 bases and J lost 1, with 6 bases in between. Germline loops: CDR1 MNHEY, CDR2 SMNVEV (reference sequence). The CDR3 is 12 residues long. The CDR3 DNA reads TGTGCCAGCAGGGACAGGAACACTGAAGCTTTCTTT. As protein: CASRDRNTEAFF.

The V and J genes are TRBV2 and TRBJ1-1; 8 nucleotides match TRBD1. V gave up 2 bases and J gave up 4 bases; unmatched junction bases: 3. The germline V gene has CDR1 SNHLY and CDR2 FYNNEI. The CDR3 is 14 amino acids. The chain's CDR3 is CASSERTGTTEAFF. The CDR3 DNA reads TGTGCCAGCAGTGAAAGGACAGGGACCACTGAAGCTTTCTTT.

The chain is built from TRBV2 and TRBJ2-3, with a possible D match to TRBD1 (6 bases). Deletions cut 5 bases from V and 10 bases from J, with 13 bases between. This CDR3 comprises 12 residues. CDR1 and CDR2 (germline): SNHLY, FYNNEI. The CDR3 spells CASSRDRPPQYF. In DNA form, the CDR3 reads TGTGCCAGCAGTAGAGACAGGCCCCCGCAGTATTTT.

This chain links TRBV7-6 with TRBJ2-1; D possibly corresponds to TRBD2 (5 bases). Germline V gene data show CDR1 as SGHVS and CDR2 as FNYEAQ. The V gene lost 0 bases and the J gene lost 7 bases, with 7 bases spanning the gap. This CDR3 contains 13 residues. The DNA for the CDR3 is TGTGCCAGCAGCTTAGCCCGAGGGAATGAGCAGTTCTTC. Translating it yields CASSLARGNEQFF.

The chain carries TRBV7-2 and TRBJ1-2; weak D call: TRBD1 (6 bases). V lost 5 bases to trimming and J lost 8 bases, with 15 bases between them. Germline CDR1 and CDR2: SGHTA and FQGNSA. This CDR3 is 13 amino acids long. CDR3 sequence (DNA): TGTGCCAGCAGCCCGGGACAAGAGTTGGGCTACACCTTC. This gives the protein CASSPGQELGYTF.

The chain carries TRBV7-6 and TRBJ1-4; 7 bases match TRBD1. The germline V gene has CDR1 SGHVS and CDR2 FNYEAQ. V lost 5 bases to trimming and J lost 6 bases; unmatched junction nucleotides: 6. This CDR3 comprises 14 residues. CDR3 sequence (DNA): TGTGCCAGCAGCCAAGACAGGGCGCATGAAAAACTGTTTTTT. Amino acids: CASSQDRAHEKLFF.

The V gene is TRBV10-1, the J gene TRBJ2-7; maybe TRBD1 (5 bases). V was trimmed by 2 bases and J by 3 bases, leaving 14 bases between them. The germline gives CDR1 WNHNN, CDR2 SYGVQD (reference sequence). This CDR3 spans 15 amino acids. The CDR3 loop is CASSEETGTDYEQYF. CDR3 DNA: TGCGCCAGCAGTGAGGAAACAGGTACTGACTACGAGCAGTACTTC.

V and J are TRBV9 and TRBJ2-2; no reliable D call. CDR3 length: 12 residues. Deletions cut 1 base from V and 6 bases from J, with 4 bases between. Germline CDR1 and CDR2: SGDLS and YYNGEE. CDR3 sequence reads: CASSVLSGELFF. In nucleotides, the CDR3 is TGTGCCAGCAGCGTATTATCCGGGGAGCTGTTTTTT.

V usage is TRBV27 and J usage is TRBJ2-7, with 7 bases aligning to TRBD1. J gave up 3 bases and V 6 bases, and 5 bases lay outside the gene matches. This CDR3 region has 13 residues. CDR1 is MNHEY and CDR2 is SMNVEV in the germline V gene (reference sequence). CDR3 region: CASREGQFYEQYF. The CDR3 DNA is TGTGCCAGCAGAGAGGGACAGTTCTACGAGCAGTACTTC.

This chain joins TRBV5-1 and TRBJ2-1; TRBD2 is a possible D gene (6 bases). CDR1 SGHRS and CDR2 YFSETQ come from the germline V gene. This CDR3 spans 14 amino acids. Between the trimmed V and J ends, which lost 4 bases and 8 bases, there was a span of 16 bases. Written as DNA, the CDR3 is TGCGCCAGCAGCCCAGGACTACTTGAGGATGAGCAGTTCTTC. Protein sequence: CASSPGLLEDEQFF.

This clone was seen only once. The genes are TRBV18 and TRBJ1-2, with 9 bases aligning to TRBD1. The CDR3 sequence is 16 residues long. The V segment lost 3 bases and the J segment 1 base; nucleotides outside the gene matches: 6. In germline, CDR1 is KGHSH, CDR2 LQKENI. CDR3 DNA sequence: TGTGCCAGCTCACCCCGGACAGGGGCGGGTAACTATGGCTACACCTTC. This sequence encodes CASSPRTGAGNYGYTF. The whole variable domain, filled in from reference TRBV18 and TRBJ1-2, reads NAGVMQNPRHLVRRRGQEARLRCSPMKGHSHVYWYRQLPEEGLKFMVYLQKENIIDESGMPKERFSAEFPKEGPSILRIQQVVRGDSAAYFCASSPRTGAGNYGYTFGSGTRLTVV.

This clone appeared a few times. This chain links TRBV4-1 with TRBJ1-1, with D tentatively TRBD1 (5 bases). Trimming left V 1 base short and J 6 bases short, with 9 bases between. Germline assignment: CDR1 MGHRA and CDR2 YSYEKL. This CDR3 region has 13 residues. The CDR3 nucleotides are TGCGCCAGCAGCCAAGCCCCAGGGTCTGAAGCTTTCTTT. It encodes CASSQAPGSEAFF.

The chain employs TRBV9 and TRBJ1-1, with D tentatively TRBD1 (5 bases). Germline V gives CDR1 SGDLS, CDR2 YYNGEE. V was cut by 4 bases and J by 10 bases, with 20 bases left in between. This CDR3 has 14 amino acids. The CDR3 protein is CASSPQDGGGVAFF. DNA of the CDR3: TGTGCCAGCAGCCCCCAAGATGGGGGAGGCGTAGCTTTCTTT. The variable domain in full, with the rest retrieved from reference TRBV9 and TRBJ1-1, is DSGVTQTPKHLITATGQRVTLRCSPRSGDLSVYWYQQSLDQGLQFLIQYYNGEERAKGNILERFSAQQFPDLHSELNLSSLELGDSALYFCASSPQDGGGVAFFGQGTRLTVV.

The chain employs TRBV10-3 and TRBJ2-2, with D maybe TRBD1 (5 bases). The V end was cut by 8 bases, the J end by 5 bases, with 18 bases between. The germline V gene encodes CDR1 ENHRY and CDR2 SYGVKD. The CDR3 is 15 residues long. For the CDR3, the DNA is TGTGCCATCCCCCGCGAACAGGCCGGGACCGGGGAGCTGTTTTTT. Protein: CAIPREQAGTGELFF.

Here the CDR3 reads CASSLVGTGGYEQYF. CDR3 nucleotides: TGTGCCAGCAGCTTAGTCGGTACAGGGGGTTACGAGCAGTACTTC. The chain is built from TRBV7-8 and TRBJ2-7, with TRBD1 matching 8 bases. CDR1 is SGHVS, CDR2 FQNEAQ, per germline. This CDR3 is built from 15 residues. With V trimmed by 1 base and J by 4 bases, 6 bases remained unmatched. Together with reference TRBV7-8 and TRBJ2-7, the CDR3 gives the full variable domain: GAGVSQSPRYKVAKRGQDVALRCDPISGHVSLFWYQQALGQGPEFLTYFQNEAQLDKSGLPSDRFFAERPEGSVSTLKIQRTQQEDSAVYLCASSLVGTGGYEQYFGPGTRLTVT.

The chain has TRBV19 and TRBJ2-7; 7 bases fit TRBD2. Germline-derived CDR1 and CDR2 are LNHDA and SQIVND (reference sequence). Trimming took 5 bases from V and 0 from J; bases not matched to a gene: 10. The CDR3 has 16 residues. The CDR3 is CASSLTGTTSSYEQYF. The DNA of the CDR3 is TGTGCCAGTAGTTTAACCGGGACTACTAGCTCCTACGAGCAGTACTTC.